This T cell receptor beta chain was found in a study of shared clonotypes between healthy human individuals. Background on the study: Two female and a few male donors aged 18 to 49 were enrolled.

Profiling relied on immunoSEQ multiplex PCR, and the TCRdb table lists in-frame clones only, not all of them. The sample records around 690,000 clones, 90% being singletons. Study results and limitations: For sorted subsets, rarefaction showed incomplete sequencing despite large depth.

Trimming removed 3 bases from V and 5 bases from J; junction bases left unmatched: 10. CDR3 length: 16 residues. The V gene's germline CDR1 is MNHEY and CDR2 SMNVEV (reference sequence). A single count supports this clone. Its antigen remains unidentified. The TCR comes from a man aged 18 to 35 in good health. Some clones in this sample may be carry-over from other donors' samples. Sample: memory CD8+ T cells from PBMCs. Subset meaning: CD45RO+ cells pooled with CCR7-negative TemRA cells. This sequence joins TRBV27 and TRBJ2-5; 9 nucleotides match TRBD2. CDR3 nucleotides: TGTGCCAGCAGTTTCCGAAGCGGGAGGTCTGTGGAGACCCAGTACTTC. Its translation: CASSFRSGRSVETQYF.